These 27 T cell receptor beta chains were all obtained from the same sample, sequenced in a study of cytomegalovirus exposure and HLA in healthy donors. The PCR ran on 60 Vbeta and 13 Jbeta primers. Clones were read by immunoSEQ multiplex PCR, and TCRdb kept only the in-frame ones, dropping some. The top ten clones hold 0.58% of a sample with over 200,000 clones, 82% of them seen once. The sequencing sample was made of PBMCs. Receptors were obtained from a woman in her 40s in good health and CMV-seronegative.

The chain joins TRBV5-4 to TRBJ2-1; 10 bases line up with TRBD1. V lost 0 bases to trimming and J lost 14 bases; unmatched junction nucleotides: 8. The CDR3 loop spans 14 amino acids. CDR1 and CDR2 (germline): SGHNT, YYREEE (reference sequence). The DNA for the CDR3 is TGTGCCAGCAGCTTGGGGACAGGGGGTAAGGGGGAGTTCTTC. Amino acid sequence: CASSLGTGGKGEFF.

The V call is TRBV28, the J call TRBJ2-1; TRBD2 agrees at 7 bases. CDR1 and CDR2 (germline): MDHEN, SYDVKM. J gave up 1 base and V 6 bases, and 9 bases lay outside the gene matches. This CDR3 spans 16 amino acids. CDR3: CASSQWGGGSYNEQFF. The CDR3 DNA reads as TGTGCCAGCAGCCAATGGGGGGGAGGGTCCTACAATGAGCAGTTCTTC.

The chain uses TRBV7-2 and TRBJ2-7; 8 bases agree with TRBD1. This CDR3 spans 15 amino acids. The germline V gene encodes CDR1 SGHTA and CDR2 FQGNSA. Trimming cost V 5 bases and J 2 bases; bases outside gene matches: 8. CDR3 region: CASSPTGGRTYEQYF. The CDR3 DNA follows: TGTGCCAGCAGCCCCACAGGGGGAAGGACCTACGAGCAGTACTTC.

The chain combines TRBV5-4 with TRBJ1-2; 9 bases match TRBD1. Germline CDR1 and CDR2: SGHNT and YYREEE (reference sequence). The CDR3 has 14 amino acids. V gave up 5 bases and J gave up 2 bases; unmatched junction bases: 4. The DNA of the CDR3 is TGTGCCAGCAGTCTTGGACAGGGGAACTATGGCTACACCTTC. It translates to CASSLGQGNYGYTF.

A single count supports this clone. The V and J genes are TRBV7-2 and TRBJ2-7; a weak D match, TRBD2 (7 bases). Trimming cost V 5 bases and J 0 bases, with 20 bases left between them. The CDR3 has 17 residues. Germline values: CDR1 SGHTA, CDR2 FQGNSA. The CDR3 here is CASSRLVGGGGSYEQYF. The CDR3 DNA reads TGTGCCAGCAGCCGCCTGGTTGGGGGCGGGGGCTCCTACGAGCAGTACTTC. Based on the CDR3 plus reference TRBV7-2 and TRBJ2-7, the full variable domain is GAGVSQSPSNKVTEKGKDVELRCDPISGHTALYWYRQSLGQGLEFLIYFQGNSAPDKSGLPSDRFSAERTGGSVSTLTIQRTQQEDSAVYLCASSRLVGGGGSYEQYFGPGTRLTVT.

The V and J genes are TRBV28 and TRBJ1-2; 7 nucleotides align to TRBD1. After removal of 7 bases from V and 2 bases from J, the junction contained 4 bases not matched to a gene. Germline CDR1 is MDHEN and CDR2 is SYDVKM. This CDR3 is 13 amino acids long. In nucleotides, the CDR3 is TGTGCCAGCATACAGGGGAGGAACTATGGCTACACCTTC. Its translation: CASIQGRNYGYTF.

The rearrangement uses TRBV13 and TRBJ1-6; 7 nucleotides agree with TRBD1. This CDR3 contains 15 residues. V trimming: 5 bases; J trimming: 2 bases; junction bases outside the gene matches: 3. The V gene's germline CDR1 is PRHDT and CDR2 FYEKMQ (reference sequence). In DNA, the CDR3 is TGTGCCAGCAGCCTAACAGGGGCCTATAATTCACCCCTCCACTTT. Amino acids: CASSLTGAYNSPLHF.

The V call is TRBV19, the J call TRBJ1-2, with D uncertain. V was pared by 7 bases and J by 6 bases, with 18 bases between. The CDR3 length is 14 residues. Germline V gene sequence: CDR1 LNHDA, CDR2 SQIVND (reference sequence). The CDR3 nucleotides are TGTGCCAGTACCGTGAGAGGGTATCGTCATGGCTACACCTTC. Protein sequence: CASTVRGYRHGYTF.

This clone was recorded once. The chain links TRBV2 to TRBJ2-1; TRBD1 aligns across 9 bases. The CDR3 is 14 amino acids. V shed 4 bases and J 10 bases; nucleotides not matched to a gene: 8. Germline V gives CDR1 SNHLY, CDR2 FYNNEI. CDR3 loop: CASSGWTGDREQFF. For the CDR3, the DNA is TGTGCCAGCAGTGGTTGGACAGGGGATCGGGAGCAGTTCTTC.

This clone was detected only a few times. V usage is TRBV6-1 and J usage is TRBJ1-1; 8 bases agree with TRBD1. V lost 7 bases to trimming and J lost 5 bases; unmatched junction nucleotides: 6. Germline values: CDR1 MNHNS, CDR2 SASEGT. The CDR3 contains 13 residues. CDR3: CASKTQGATEAFF. CDR3 nucleotide sequence: TGTGCCAGCAAAACGCAGGGGGCGACTGAAGCTTTCTTT.

V usage is TRBV5-1 and J usage is TRBJ1-5; 7 positions match TRBD1. The germline V gene has CDR1 SGHRS and CDR2 YFSETQ. CDR3 length: 13 residues. Trimming removed 2 bases from V and 8 bases from J; junction bases left unmatched: 4. CDR3 bases: TGCGCCAGCAGCTTAGGGGGCGGAGAGCCCCAGCATTTT. It yields the protein CASSLGGGEPQHF.

The genes are TRBV18 and TRBJ1-5; D call uncertain. CDR3 size: 15 residues. Germline CDR1 reads KGHSH; CDR2 reads LQKENI. V was cut by 1 base and J by 0 bases, with 7 bases left in between. The CDR3 bases are TGTGCCAGCTCACCACAATCGTCTAGCAATCAGCCCCAGCATTTT. Its protein product is CASSPQSSSNQPQHF.

The chain has TRBV19 and TRBJ1-5; D is possibly TRBD1 (5 bases). This CDR3 region has 13 residues. Germline V lookup: CDR1 LNHDA, CDR2 SQIVND (reference sequence). V lost 8 bases to trimming and J lost 3 bases, with 11 bases between them. CDR3 in amino acids: CASSDRYNQPQHF. The CDR3 DNA is TGTGCCAGTTCCGACAGATACAATCAGCCCCAGCATTTT.

V and J are TRBV5-4 and TRBJ2-7; D is possibly TRBD1 (6 bases). Germline CDR1 SGHNT, CDR2 YYREEE (reference sequence). The CDR3 totals 13 residues. V dropped 1 base and J dropped 3 bases, with 8 bases sitting between them. CDR3 nucleotides: TGTGCCAGCAGCTTGTCAGGGGTCTACGAGCAGTACTTC. This translates into CASSLSGVYEQYF.

The V gene is TRBV25-1, the J gene TRBJ2-7; tentatively, D is TRBD1 (6 bases). The length of the CDR3 is 14 residues. CDR1 and CDR2 from the germline V gene are MGHDK and SYGVNS. Trimming left V 3 bases short and J 0 bases short, with 9 bases between. Here the CDR3 reads CASSDMDSSYEQYF. The CDR3 coding sequence is TGTGCCAGCAGTGACATGGACAGCTCCTACGAGCAGTACTTC.

The gene calls are TRBV19 and TRBJ2-3, with TRBD1 matching 7 bases. The CDR3 spans 16 residues. J lost 10 bases, V lost 5 bases, and 18 bases had no gene match. The V gene's germline CDR1 is LNHDA and CDR2 SQIVND (reference sequence). The CDR3 spells CASSFRTGDSIPPQYF. CDR3 sequence (DNA): TGTGCCAGTAGTTTCCGAACAGGGGATTCAATACCTCCGCAGTATTTT.

The chain links TRBV27 to TRBJ1-4; D gene unclear. Trimming took off 6 bases at V and 1 base at J, with 21 bases between the two ends. Germline V gives CDR1 MNHEY, CDR2 SMNVEV (reference sequence). CDR3 length equals 18 residues. The CDR3 loop is CASSPPGDLARTNEKLFF. Written as DNA, the CDR3 is TGTGCCAGCAGCCCACCCGGGGATCTCGCGCGAACTAATGAAAAACTGTTTTTT.

This clone has only a few counts. The CDR3 sequence is CASSGHYNEQFF. The CDR3 nucleotides are TGTGCCAGCAGTGGTCATTACAATGAGCAGTTCTTC. The J gene is TRBJ2-1, the V gene TRBV6-1; D is uncertain. Trimming took off 4 bases at V and 4 bases at J, with 5 bases between the two ends. The CDR3 sequence is 12 residues long. The V gene's germline CDR1 is MNHNS and CDR2 SASEGT.

This chain joins TRBV7-6 and TRBJ2-4, with TRBD1 as a possible D gene (5 bases). The germline V gene encodes CDR1 SGHVS and CDR2 FNYEAQ. The CDR3 is 14 residues long. Between the trimmed V and J ends, which lost 2 bases and 6 bases, there was a span of 11 bases. DNA for the CDR3: TGTGCCAGCAGCTTACGTAGACAGCTAAACATTCAGTACTTC. This sequence encodes CASSLRRQLNIQYF.

This clone was detected once. The V call is TRBV7-9, the J call TRBJ2-7; 8 bases are a match to TRBD1. CDR1 SEHNR and CDR2 FQNEAQ come from the germline V gene (reference sequence). V lost 5 bases to trimming and J lost 5 bases; unmatched junction nucleotides: 5. The CDR3 is made up of 13 amino acids. In DNA form, the CDR3 reads TGTGCCAGCAGCGCGGGACAGGTTAACGAGCAGTACTTC. Its translation is CASSAGQVNEQYF.

The chain carries TRBV7-2 and TRBJ2-1; D is ambiguous. Per germline, CDR1 SGHTA and CDR2 FQGNSA. V was shortened by 1 base and J by 4 bases, with 11 bases between the two germline ends. This CDR3 is built from 15 residues. The CDR3 protein is CASSLVSEEYNEQFF. CDR3 nucleotides: TGTGCCAGCAGCTTAGTTTCAGAGGAGTACAATGAGCAGTTCTTC. The variable domain in full, completed from reference TRBV7-2 and TRBJ2-1, reads GAGVSQSPSNKVTEKGKDVELRCDPISGHTALYWYRQSLGQGLEFLIYFQGNSAPDKSGLPSDRFSAERTGGSVSTLTIQRTQQEDSAVYLCASSLVSEEYNEQFFGPGTRLTVL.

The chain uses TRBV7-3 and TRBJ2-2; D perhaps matches TRBD2 (6 bases). V was pared by 5 bases and J by 4 bases, with 14 bases between. The CDR3 is 15 residues long. Per the germline V gene, CDR1 is SGHTA and CDR2 is FQGTGA. CDR3 nucleotides: TGTGCCAGCAGCGCTACTAGCCGGGGCACCGGGGAGCTGTTTTTT. Amino acids: CASSATSRGTGELFF.

The V gene is TRBV13, the J gene TRBJ1-1; 7 nucleotides agree with TRBD1. The J segment lost 4 bases and the V segment lost 10 bases, leaving 9 bases of the junction unmatched. CDR1 is PRHDT and CDR2 is FYEKMQ in the germline V gene (reference sequence). The CDR3 spans 13 residues. The CDR3 sequence: CATVRGQSTEAFF. The CDR3, as DNA: TGTGCCACCGTTCGGGGACAGAGCACTGAAGCTTTCTTT. Together with reference TRBV13 and TRBJ1-1, the CDR3 gives the full variable domain: AAGVIQSPRHLIKEKRETATLKCYPIPRHDTVYWYQQGPGQDPQFLISFYEKMQSDKGSIPDRFSAQQFSDYHSELNMSSLELGDSALYFCATVRGQSTEAFFGQGTRLTVV.

The chain couples TRBV28 to TRBJ1-1; D gene unclear. Between the trimmed V and J ends, which lost 3 bases and 8 bases, there was a span of 10 bases. CDR3 size: 12 residues. Germline assignment: CDR1 MDHEN and CDR2 SYDVKM. The CDR3 protein is CASSFSGSEAFF. For the CDR3, the DNA is TGTGCCAGCAGTTTTTCAGGTTCCGAAGCTTTCTTT.

The CDR3: CASNGGLEETQYF. The DNA of the CDR3 is TGTGCCAGCAACGGAGGACTAGAAGAGACCCAGTACTTC. The chain couples TRBV5-4 to TRBJ2-5, with TRBD2 matching 7 bases. The germline V gene has CDR1 SGHNT and CDR2 YYREEE (reference sequence). The V segment lost 6 bases and the J segment 3 bases; nucleotides outside the gene matches: 5. There are 13 residues in the CDR3. Full variable domain (outside the CDR3, taken from reference TRBV5-4 and TRBJ2-5): ETGVTQSPTHLIKTRGQQVTLRCSSQSGHNTVSWYQQALGQGPQFIFQYYREEENGRGNFPPRFSGLQFPNYSSELNVNALELDDSALYLCASNGGLEETQYFGPGTRLLVL.

The gene calls are TRBV10-1 and TRBJ1-5, with no clear D. This CDR3 has 13 residues. Trimming removed 2 bases at V and 4 bases at J, with 6 bases between. Germline lookup yields CDR1 WNHNN and CDR2 SYGVQD (reference sequence). Here the CDR3 reads CASSENGNQPQHF. DNA for the CDR3: TGCGCCAGCAGTGAGAACGGTAATCAGCCCCAGCATTTT.

The chain uses TRBV7-9 and TRBJ1-1, with TRBD1 matching 9 bases. V was pared by 5 bases and J by 0 bases, with 4 bases of the junction left unmatched. This CDR3 spans 15 amino acids. Germline V gene data show CDR1 as SEHNR and CDR2 as FQNEAQ (reference sequence). The CDR3 protein is CASSHRGPLNTEAFF. CDR3 in DNA: TGTGCCAGCAGCCACAGGGGGCCTTTGAACACTGAAGCTTTCTTT.